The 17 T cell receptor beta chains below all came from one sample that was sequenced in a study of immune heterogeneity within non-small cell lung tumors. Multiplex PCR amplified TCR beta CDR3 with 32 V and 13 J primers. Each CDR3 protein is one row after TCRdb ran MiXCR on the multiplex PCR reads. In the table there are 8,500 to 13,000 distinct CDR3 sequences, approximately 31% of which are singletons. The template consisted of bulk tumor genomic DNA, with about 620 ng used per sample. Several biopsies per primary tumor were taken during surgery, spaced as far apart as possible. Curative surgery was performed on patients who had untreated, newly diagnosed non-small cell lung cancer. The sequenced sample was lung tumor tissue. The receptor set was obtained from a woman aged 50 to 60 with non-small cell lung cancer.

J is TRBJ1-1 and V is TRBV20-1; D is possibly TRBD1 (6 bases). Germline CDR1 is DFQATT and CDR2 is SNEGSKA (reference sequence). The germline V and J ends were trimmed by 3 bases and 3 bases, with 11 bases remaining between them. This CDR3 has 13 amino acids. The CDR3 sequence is CSASGRGYTEAFF. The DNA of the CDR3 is TGCAGTGCTAGCGGCAGGGGCTACACTGAAGCTTTCTTT.

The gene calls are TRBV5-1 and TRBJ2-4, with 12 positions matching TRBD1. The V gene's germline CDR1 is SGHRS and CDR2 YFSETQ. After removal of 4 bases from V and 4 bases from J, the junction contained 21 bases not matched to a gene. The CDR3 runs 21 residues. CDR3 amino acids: CASSMGDRGRVGLAVKNIQYF. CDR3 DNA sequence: TGCGCCAGCAGCATGGGGGACAGGGGGCGAGTAGGACTAGCGGTAAAAAACATTCAGTACTTC.

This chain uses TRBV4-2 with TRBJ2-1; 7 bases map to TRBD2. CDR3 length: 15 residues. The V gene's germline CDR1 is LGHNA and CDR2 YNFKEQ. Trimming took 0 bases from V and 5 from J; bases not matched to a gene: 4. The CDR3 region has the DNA TGTGCCAGCAGCCAAGAGTCGCTAGCGGACAATGAGCAGTTCTTC. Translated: CASSQESLADNEQFF.

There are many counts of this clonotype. CDR3: CASSSWLPNTGELFF. For the CDR3, the DNA is TGTGCCAGCAGCTCGTGGCTGCCGAACACCGGGGAGCTGTTTTTT. The V gene is TRBV11-2, the J gene TRBJ2-2; D is uncertain. Germline values: CDR1 SGHAT, CDR2 FQNNGV. The CDR3 has 15 amino acids. V was pared by 4 bases and J by 0 bases, with 9 bases between.

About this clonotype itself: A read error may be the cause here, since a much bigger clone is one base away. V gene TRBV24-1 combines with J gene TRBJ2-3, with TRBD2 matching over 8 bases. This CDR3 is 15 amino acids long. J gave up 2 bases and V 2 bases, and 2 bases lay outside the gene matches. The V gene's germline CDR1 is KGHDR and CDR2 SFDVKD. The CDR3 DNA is TGTGCCACCAGTGATTCAGCGGGGGCCACAGATACGCAGTATTTT. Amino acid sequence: CATSDSAGATDTQYF.

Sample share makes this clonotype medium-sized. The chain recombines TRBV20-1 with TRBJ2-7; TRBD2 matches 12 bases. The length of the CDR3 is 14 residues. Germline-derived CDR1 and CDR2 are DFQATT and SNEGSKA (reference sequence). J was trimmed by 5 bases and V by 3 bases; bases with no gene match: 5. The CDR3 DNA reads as TGCAGTGCTAGGACTAGCGGGAGCACCCACGAGCAGTACTTC. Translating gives CSARTSGSTHEQYF.

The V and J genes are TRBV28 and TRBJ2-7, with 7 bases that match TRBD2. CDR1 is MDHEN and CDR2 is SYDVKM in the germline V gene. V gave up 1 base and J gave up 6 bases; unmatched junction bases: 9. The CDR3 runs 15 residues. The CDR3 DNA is TGTGCCAGCAGTTTATCCTCGCGGGAGAGGGGCGAGCAGTACTTC. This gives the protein CASSLSSRERGEQYF.

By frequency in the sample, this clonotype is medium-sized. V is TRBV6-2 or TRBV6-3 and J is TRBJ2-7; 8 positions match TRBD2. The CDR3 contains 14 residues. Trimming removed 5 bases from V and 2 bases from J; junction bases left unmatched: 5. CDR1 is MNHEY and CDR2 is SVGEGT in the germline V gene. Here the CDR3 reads CASSRGLAAYEQYF. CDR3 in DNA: TGTGCCAGCAGTCGTGGACTAGCTGCCTACGAGCAGTACTTC.

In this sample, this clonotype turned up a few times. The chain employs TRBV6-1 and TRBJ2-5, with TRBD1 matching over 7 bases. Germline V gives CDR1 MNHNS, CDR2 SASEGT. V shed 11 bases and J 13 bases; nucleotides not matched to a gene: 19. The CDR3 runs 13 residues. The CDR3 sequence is CAVSGTDHLKGYF. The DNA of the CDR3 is TGTGCCGTATCCGGGACAGACCACCTAAAGGGGTACTTC.

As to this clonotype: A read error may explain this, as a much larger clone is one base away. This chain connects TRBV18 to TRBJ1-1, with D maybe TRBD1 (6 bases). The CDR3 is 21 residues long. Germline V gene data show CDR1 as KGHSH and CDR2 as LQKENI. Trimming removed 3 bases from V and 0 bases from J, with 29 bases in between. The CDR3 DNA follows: TGTGCCAGCTCACCCGCATTTACAGGGATTGGGGTTCAAGGGGTGAACACTGAAGCTTTCTTT. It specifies CASSPAFTGIGVQGVNTEAFF.

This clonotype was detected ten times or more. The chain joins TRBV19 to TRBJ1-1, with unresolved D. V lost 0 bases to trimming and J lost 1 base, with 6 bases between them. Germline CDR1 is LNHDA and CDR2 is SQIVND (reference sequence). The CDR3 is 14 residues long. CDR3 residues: CASSIDLENTEAFF. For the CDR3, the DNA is TGTGCCAGTAGTATAGATCTGGAGAACACTGAAGCTTTCTTT.

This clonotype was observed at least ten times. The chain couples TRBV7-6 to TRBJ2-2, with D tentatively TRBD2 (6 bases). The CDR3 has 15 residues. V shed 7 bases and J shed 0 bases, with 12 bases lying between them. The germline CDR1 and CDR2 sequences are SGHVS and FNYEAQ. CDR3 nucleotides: TGTGCCAGCATCCCGGAGGGCACGAACACCGGGGAGCTGTTTTTT. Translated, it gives CASIPEGTNTGELFF.

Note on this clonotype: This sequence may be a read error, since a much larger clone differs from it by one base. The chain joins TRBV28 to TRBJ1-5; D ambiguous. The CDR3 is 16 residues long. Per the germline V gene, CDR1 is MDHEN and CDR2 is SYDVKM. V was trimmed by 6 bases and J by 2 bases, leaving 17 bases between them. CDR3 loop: CASSRTRERGNQPQHF. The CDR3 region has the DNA TGTGCCAGCAGCCGAACTAGGGAAAGGGGCAATCAGCCCCAGCATTTT.

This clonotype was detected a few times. DNA of the CDR3: TGTGCCAGCAGCCGCCTCTACGGAGCGGGATCGGGAGGGAGTACAGATACGCAGTATTTT. Its protein is CASSRLYGAGSGGSTDTQYF. The V and J genes are TRBV4-2 and TRBJ2-3; 8 bases fit TRBD2. This CDR3 contains 20 residues. Germline CDR1 LGHNA, CDR2 YNFKEQ. Trimming removed 4 bases from V and 3 bases from J; junction bases left unmatched: 21.

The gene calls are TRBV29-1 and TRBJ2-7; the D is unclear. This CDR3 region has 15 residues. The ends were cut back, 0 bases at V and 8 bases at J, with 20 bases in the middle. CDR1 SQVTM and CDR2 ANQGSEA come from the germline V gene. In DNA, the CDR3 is TGCAGCGTTGAAGATCTCGGCAATAATGGACGGCAGCAGTACTTC. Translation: CSVEDLGNNGRQQYF.

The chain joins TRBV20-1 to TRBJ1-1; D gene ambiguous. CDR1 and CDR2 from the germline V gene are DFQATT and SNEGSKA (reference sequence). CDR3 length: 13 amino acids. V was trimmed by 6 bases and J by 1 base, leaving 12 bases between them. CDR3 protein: CSASHLGNTEAFF. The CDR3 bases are TGCAGTGCGAGCCACCTGGGGAACACTGAAGCTTTCTTT.

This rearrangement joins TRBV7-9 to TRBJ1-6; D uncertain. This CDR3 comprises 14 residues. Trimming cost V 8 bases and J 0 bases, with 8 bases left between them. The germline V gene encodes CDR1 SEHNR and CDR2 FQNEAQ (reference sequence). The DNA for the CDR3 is TGTGCCAGCCGGGAGAGCTCCTATAATTCACCCCTCCACTTT. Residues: CASRESSYNSPLHF.